The clone carrying this T cell receptor (beta chain) is deemed large by its frequency. Its antigen is as yet unknown. For droplet-based sequencing, live CSF cells were sorted using a live/dead marker. This entry is derived from a study of CD8 T cells in cerebrospinal fluid in Alzheimer's disease. Study overall: Clonal expansion of CSF T cells was measured with plate-based and droplet-based single-cell sequencing. Study observations and caveats: Versus healthy subjects, Alzheimer's patients more often had clones of at least 3%. In mild cognitive impairment or Alzheimer's disease, the biggest CSF clone made up more TCRs than in controls.

TCRdb reanalyzed the 10x single-cell sequencing reads and collapses them to one entry per CDR3 protein, without DNA. This table lists over a thousand distinct CDR3 sequences. The CDR3 length is 12 residues. Germline assignment: CDR1 MNHEY and CDR2 SVGEGT. The rearrangement joins TRBV6-2 or TRBV6-3 to TRBJ2-1. The specimen sequenced was cerebrospinal fluid. This clonotype was sampled from a human donor in good health. This chain's CDR3 is CASSTIVNEQFF.